This TCR beta chain was captured by sequencing in a study of blood T cell repertoires in COVID-19. Study at large: Spain, Italy and the United States supplied samples that represented acute and convalescent COVID-19. T cells, B-cell-depleted T cells, or PBMCs supplied cDNA or gDNA.

The trim removed 0 bases at V and 0 bases at J, leaving 20 bases unmatched. Per the germline V gene, CDR1 is LGHNA and CDR2 is YSLEER. This CDR3 contains 22 residues. Per the study methods: By means of reference gene primer amplification, nucleated cell counts were estimated. Method: immunoSEQ multiplex PCR; TCRdb's copy keeps in-frame clones and lacks some. That table is the source of V, J and clone size, and D and trimming were worked out from the DNA. The table lists under 300,000 clones, approximately 82% of them singletons. The sequenced material came from peripheral blood. This chain links TRBV4-3 with TRBJ1-5, with TRBD1 identical over 7 bases. The origin of this receptor is a woman in her forties who had recovered from COVID-19. The CDR3 loop is CASSQDRVRYREQGSSNQPQHF. For the CDR3, the DNA is TGCGCCAGCAGCCAAGATAGGGTCCGGTATCGGGAACAGGGGAGTAGCAATCAGCCCCAGCATTTT.